This TCR beta chain was captured in a study of spatial heterogeneity in lung cancer. TCRdb ran MiXCR on the 5' RACE reads and lists one entry per CDR3 protein. The repertoire holds about 4,000 distinct CDR3 sequences, with around 16% as singletons. This clonotype was counted many times. The time point was: sample taken at primary tumor resection. Sequencing covered unsorted whole RNA taken from tumor, nontumor lung or frozen PBMC. Material: PBMCs, obtained at surgery. This TCR came from a male donor with early-stage non-small cell lung cancer.

The CDR3 DNA sequence: TGTGCCAGCAGCCAAGATCAAGCGGGGGGGCAGTGGACCCAGTACTTC. Its translation: CASSQDQAGGQWTQYF. The chain has TRBV3-1 and TRBJ2-5, with 10 positions matching TRBD2. With V trimmed by 0 bases and J by 7 bases, 8 bases remained unmatched. Germline V gene lookup returns CDR1 LGHDT and CDR2 YNNKEL (reference sequence). The CDR3 has 16 amino acids.